The entry below gives a single T cell receptor beta chain sequence along with its context. Its target is unknown. Specified time point: persistent/refractory GD, antithyroid drugs over 5 years with positive TRAb. Generation of the TCR library employed RNA extracted from PBMCs. Patients came from an endocrinology department in Xi'an, China. Germline V gene data show CDR1 as SGHTA and CDR2 as FQGNSA. V gave up 4 bases and J gave up 6 bases, with 16 bases separating them. The CDR3 contains 14 residues. This sample was taken from a study of regulatory T cells in long-lasting Graves disease. Study-wide background: Patients met the persistent Graves' disease definition after over 5 years of antithyroid drugs with positive TSH receptor antibodies. Whole-study findings and limits: Persistent patients shared more public clonotypes (about 3,000) than newly diagnosed patients (around 1,000). Sample size was small, which may have lowered accuracy.

Investigators prepared the TCR beta libraries by applying iRepertoire HTBI primers and Arm-PCR of CDR3 regions. MiXCR, run by TCRdb on the multiplex PCR reads, gives a single entry per CDR3 protein. The sample lists 420,000 or so distinct CDR3 sequences; around 20% were seen once. This TCR derives from a female donor with Graves disease. This chain links TRBV7-2 with TRBJ2-7, with D possibly being TRBD2 (5 bases). Specimen: peripheral blood mononuclear cells (PBMCs), collected when the disease was refractory, from a patient treated with antithyroid drugs. In DNA, the CDR3 is TGTGCCAGCAGCTCAGAGGGTGCGCCACTCGAGCAGTACTTC. Protein: CASSSEGAPLEQYF.